This record covers a single T cell receptor (beta chain). Its specificity is not known. A junction end diverges from the germline sequence, so it may reflect a read error. CDR1 and CDR2 (germline): SGDLS, YYNGEE. The CDR3 extends over 15 amino acids. This record comes from a study of shared clonotypes between healthy human individuals. The wider study: There were three CD4 naive, three CD4 memory, two CD8 naive and one CD8 memory plates per donor. Study observations and caveats: Clonotype sharing among donors was expected to depend on sequencing depth. Estimated clonotype richness was generally higher in naive than memory subsets.

Per sorted-subset replicate PCR, input was approximately 210 ng DNA, representing tens of thousands of T cell genomes. Data came from immunoSEQ multiplex PCR; TCRdb stores just in-frame clones and leaves some out. The profile shows about 1 million clones, about three quarters of them singletons. This sequence joins TRBV9 and TRBJ2-5, with D perhaps matching TRBD1 (6 bases). Material: memory CD4+ T cells sorted from blood. Subset defined: CD45RA-negative fraction. This clonotype was obtained from a man between 18 and 29 years old in good health. For the CDR3, the DNA is TGTGCCAGCAGCTCCAGACAGGCTAAATTCGATAGGATACACTTC. Protein sequence: CASSSRQAKFDRIHF.